The entry that follows covers one T cell receptor (beta chain) sequence. Sequenced by immunoSEQ multiplex PCR; TCRdb stores in-frame clones only, minus some. This sample carries approximately 280,000 clones, roughly 89% of them seen once, and the ten largest clones take about 1.7%. V lost 4 bases and J lost 6; bases outside the gene matches: 6. Germline V gene sequence: CDR1 LGHDT, CDR2 YNNKEL (reference sequence). The CDR3 covers 15 residues. These data are taken from a study of blood T cell repertoires in COVID-19. Material: PBMCs or T cells enriched from blood (not recorded which). The chain has TRBV3-1 (or the pseudogene TRBV3-2) and TRBJ2-1; 10 bases agree with TRBD2. The sequence derives from a woman aged 18-35 years with acute COVID-19. The CDR3 region has the DNA TGTGCCAGCAGCCCCAAGACTAGCGGGTCCAATGAGCAGTTCTTC. Encoded protein: CASSPKTSGSNEQFF.